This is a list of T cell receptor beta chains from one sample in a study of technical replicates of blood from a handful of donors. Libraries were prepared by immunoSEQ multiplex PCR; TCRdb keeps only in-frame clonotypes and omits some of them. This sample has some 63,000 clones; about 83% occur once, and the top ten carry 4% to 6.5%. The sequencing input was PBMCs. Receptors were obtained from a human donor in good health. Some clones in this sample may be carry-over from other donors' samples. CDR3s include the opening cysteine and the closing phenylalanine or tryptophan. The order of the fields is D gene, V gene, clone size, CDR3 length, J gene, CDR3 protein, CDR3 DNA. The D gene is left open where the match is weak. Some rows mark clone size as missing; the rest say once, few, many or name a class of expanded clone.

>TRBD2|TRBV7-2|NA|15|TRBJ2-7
CASSLDPGGAYEQYF
TGTGCCAGCAGCTTAGACCCCGGGGGGGCGTACGAGCAGTACTTC
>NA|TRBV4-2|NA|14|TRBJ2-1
CASSQPGGGNEQFF
TGTGCCAGCAGCCAACCAGGTGGGGGGAATGAGCAGTTCTTC
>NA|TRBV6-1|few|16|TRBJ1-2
CASSALTGSPNYGYTF
TGTGCCAGCAGTGCACTAACAGGGAGCCCTAACTATGGCTACACCTTC
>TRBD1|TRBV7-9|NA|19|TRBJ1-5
CASSQRGQGARYSNQPQHF
TGTGCCAGCAGCCAAAGGGGACAGGGGGCGCGTTATAGCAATCAGCCCCAGCATTTT
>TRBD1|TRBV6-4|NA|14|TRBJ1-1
CASKEQGATAEAFF
TGTGCCAGCAAGGAACAGGGGGCGACGGCTGAAGCTTTCTTT
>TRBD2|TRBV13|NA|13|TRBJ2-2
CASTSANTGELFF
TGTGCCAGTACTAGCGCAAACACCGGGGAGCTGTTTTTT
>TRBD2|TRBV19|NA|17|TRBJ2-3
CASSPRGSGRYADTQYF
TGTGCCAGTAGTCCCCGGGGTAGCGGGAGATACGCAGATACGCAGTATTTT
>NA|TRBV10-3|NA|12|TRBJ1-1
CAISDRNTEAFF
TGTGCCATCAGCGATAGGAACACTGAAGCTTTCTTT
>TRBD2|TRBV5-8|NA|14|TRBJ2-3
CASRLAGVSDTQYF
TGTGCCAGCAGACTAGCGGGAGTGTCAGATACGCAGTATTTT
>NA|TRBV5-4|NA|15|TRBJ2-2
CASSVTTQGTGELFF
TGTGCCAGCAGTGTGACTACTCAAGGTACCGGGGAGCTGTTTTTT
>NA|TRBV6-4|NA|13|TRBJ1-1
CASSQGLNTEAFF
TGTGCCAGCAGTCAGGGGTTGAACACTGAAGCTTTCTTT
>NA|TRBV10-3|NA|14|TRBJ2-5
CAISALGGGETQYF
TGTGCCATCAGCGCTTTAGGTGGGGGGGAGACCCAGTACTTC
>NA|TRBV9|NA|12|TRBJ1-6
CASGVYGSPLHF
TGTGCCAGTGGAGTGTATGGGTCACCCCTCCACTTT
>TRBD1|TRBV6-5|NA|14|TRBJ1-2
CASSYSDRVGGYTF
TGTGCCAGCAGTTACTCCGACAGGGTTGGAGGCTACACCTTC